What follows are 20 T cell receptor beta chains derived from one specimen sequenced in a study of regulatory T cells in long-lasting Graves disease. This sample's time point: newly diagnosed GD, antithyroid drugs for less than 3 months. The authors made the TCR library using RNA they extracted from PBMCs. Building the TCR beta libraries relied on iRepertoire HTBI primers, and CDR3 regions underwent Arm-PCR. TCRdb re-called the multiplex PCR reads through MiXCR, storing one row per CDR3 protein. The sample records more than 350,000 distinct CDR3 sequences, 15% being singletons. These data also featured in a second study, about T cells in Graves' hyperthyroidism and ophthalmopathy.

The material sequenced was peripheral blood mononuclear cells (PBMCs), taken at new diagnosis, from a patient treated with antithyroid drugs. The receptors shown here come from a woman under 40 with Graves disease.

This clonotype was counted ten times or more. As DNA, the CDR3 is TGTGCCTGCGACCTCCGCACAGATACGCAGTATTTT. Translated, it gives CACDLRTDTQYF. This chain uses TRBV30 with TRBJ2-3; D is undetermined. The CDR3 sequence is 12 residues long. The V and J ends lost 6 bases and 1 base respectively, with 8 bases between them. Germline CDR1 and CDR2: GTSNPN and SVGIG (reference sequence). The variable domain in full, completed from reference TRBV30 and TRBJ2-3, reads SQTIHQWPATLVQPVGSPLSLECTVEGTSNPNLYWYRQAAGRGLQLLFYSVGIGQISSEVPQNLSASRPQDRQFILSSKKLLLSDSGFYLCACDLRTDTQYFGPGTRLTVL.

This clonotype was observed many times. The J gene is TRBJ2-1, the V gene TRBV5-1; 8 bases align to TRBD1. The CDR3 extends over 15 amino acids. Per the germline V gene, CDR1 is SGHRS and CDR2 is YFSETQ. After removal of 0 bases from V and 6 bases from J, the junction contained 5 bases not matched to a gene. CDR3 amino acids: CASSLGRTGFNEQFF. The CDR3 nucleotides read TGCGCCAGCAGCTTGGGGCGGACAGGGTTCAATGAGCAGTTCTTC.

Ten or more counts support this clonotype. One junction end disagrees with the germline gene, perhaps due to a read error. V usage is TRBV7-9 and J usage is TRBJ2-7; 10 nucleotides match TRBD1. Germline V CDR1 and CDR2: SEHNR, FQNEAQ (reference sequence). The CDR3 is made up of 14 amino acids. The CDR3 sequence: CASSKTGGDYEQYF. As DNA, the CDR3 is TGCGCCAGCAGCAAGACAGGGGGCGACTACGAGCAGTACTTC. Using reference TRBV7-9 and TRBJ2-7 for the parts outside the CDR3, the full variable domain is DTGVSQNPRHKITKRGQNVTFRCDPISEHNRLYWYRQTLGQGPEFLTYFQNEAQLEKSRLLSDRFSAERPKGSFSTLEIQRTEQGDSAMYLCASSKTGGDYEQYFGPGTRLTVT.

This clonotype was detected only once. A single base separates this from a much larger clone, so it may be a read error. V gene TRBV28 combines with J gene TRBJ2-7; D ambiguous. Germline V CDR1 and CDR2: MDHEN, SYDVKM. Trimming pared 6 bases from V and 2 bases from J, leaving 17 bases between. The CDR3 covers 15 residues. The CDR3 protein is CASSNRVLAPYEQYF. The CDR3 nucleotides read TGTGCCAGCAGCAACCGAGTCCTCGCGCCCTACGAGCAGTACTTC.

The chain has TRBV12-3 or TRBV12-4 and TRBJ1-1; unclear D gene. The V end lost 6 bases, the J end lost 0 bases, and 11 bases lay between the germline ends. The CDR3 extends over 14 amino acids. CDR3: CASSLSTMNTEAFF. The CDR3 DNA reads TGTGCCAGCAGCCTCAGCACCATGAACACTGAAGCTTTCTTT.

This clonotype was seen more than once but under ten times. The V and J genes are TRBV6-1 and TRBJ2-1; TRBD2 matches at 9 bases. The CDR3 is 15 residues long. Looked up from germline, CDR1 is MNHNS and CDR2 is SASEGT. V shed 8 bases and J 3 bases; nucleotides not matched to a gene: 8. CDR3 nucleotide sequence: TGTGCCAGCTCACGAGCGGGGGGACTCTACAATGAGCAGTTCTTC. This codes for CASSRAGGLYNEQFF.

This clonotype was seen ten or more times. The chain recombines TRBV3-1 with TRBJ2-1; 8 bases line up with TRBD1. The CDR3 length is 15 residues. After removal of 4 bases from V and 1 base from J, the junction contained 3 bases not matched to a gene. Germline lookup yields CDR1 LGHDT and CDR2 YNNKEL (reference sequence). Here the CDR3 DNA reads TGTGCCAGCAGCCCTCAGGGGGCTTCCTACAATGAGCAGTTCTTC. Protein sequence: CASSPQGASYNEQFF.

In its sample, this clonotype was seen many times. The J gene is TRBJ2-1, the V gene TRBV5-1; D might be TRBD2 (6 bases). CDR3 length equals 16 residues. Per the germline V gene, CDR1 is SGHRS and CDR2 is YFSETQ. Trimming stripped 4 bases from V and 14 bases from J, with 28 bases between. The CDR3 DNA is TGCGCCAGCAGCGCGGCAACCGGGACTCAACAGCTGGATGAGTTCTTC. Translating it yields CASSAATGTQQLDEFF.

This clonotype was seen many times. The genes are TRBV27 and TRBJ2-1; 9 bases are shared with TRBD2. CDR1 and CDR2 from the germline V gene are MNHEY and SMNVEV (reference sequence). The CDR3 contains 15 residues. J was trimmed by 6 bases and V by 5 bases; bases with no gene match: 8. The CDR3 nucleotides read TGTGCCAGCAGTCCGCTAGCGGGGATTGGCAATGAGCAGTTCTTC. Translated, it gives CASSPLAGIGNEQFF.

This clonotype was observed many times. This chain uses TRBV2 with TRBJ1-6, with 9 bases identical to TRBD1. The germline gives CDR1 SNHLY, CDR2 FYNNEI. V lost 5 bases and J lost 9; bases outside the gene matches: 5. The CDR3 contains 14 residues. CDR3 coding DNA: TGTGCCAGCAGTAACAGGGGGCGCGGTTCACCCCTCCACTTT. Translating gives CASSNRGRGSPLHF.

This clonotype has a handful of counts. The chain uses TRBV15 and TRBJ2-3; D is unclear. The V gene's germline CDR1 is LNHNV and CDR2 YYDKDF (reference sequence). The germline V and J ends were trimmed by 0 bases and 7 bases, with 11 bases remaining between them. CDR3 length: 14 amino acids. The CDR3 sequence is CATSRDRSEHTQYF. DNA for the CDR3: TGTGCCACCAGCAGAGATCGGTCAGAACATACGCAGTATTTT.

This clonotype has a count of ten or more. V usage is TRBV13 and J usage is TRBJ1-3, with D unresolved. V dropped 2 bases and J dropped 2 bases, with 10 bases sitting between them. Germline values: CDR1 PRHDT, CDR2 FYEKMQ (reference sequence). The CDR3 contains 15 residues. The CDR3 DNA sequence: TGTGCCAGCAGCTTAACCGGCGAGGCTGGAAACACCATATATTTT. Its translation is CASSLTGEAGNTIYF.

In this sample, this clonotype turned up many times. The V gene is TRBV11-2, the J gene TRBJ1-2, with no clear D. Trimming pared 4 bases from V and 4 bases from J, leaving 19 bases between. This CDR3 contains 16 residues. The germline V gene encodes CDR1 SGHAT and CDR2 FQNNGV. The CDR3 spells CASSYLRVDAIYGYTF. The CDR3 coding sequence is TGTGCCAGCAGCTACCTTCGGGTGGACGCAATCTATGGCTACACCTTC.

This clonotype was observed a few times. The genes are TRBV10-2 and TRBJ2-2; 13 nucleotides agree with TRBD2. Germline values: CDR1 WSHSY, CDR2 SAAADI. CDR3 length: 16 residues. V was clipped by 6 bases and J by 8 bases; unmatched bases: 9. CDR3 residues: CASSGTSGTIQGELFF. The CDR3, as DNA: TGCGCCAGCAGCGGGACTAGCGGGACAATACAAGGGGAGCTGTTTTTT.

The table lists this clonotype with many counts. The chain's CDR3 is CASRPTSGRTDTQYF. DNA for the CDR3: TGTGCCAGCAGACCGACTAGCGGGAGGACAGATACGCAGTATTTT. The chain has TRBV3-1 and TRBJ2-3; 13 bases map to TRBD2. CDR1 LGHDT and CDR2 YNNKEL come from the germline V gene (reference sequence). CDR3 length equals 15 residues. Trimming removed 6 bases from V and 3 bases from J; junction bases left unmatched: 3.

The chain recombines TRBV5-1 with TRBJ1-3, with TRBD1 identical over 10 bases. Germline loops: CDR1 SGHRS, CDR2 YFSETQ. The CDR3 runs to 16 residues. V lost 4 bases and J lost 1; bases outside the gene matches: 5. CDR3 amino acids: CASSPGDRGSGNTIYF. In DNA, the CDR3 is TGCGCCAGCAGCCCTGGGGACAGGGGATCTGGAAACACCATATATTTT.

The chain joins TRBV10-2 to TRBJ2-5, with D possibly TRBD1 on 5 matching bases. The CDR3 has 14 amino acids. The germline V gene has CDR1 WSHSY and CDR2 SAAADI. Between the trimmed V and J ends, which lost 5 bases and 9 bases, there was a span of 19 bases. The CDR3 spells CASSLTDLQAAQYF. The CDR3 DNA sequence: TGCGCCAGCAGTCTCACAGACTTACAGGCGGCCCAGTACTTC.

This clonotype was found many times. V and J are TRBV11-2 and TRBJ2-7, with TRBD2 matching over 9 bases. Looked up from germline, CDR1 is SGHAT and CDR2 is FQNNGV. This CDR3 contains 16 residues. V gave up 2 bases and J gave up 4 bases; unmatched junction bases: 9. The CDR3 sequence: CASSLSLAGSIYEQYF. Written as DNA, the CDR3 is TGTGCCAGCAGCTTAAGCCTAGCGGGATCTATATACGAGCAGTACTTC.

The DNA of the CDR3 is TGTGCCAGCTCACCAGCCGAGTTGGAGACCCAGTACTTC. Its translation is CASSPAELETQYF. The chain employs TRBV18 and TRBJ2-3; D is ambiguous. The J call may not be correct, given that the DNA end is closer to TRBJ2-5. The CDR3 sequence is 13 residues long. Per the germline V gene, CDR1 is KGHSH and CDR2 is LQKENI.

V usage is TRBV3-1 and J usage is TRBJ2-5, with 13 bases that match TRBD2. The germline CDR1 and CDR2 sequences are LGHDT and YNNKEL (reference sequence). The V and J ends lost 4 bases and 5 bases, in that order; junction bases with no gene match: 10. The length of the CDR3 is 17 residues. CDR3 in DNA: TGTGCCAGCAGCCCCACTAGCGGGAGGGCCGCACAGGAGACCCAGTACTTC. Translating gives CASSPTSGRAAQETQYF.